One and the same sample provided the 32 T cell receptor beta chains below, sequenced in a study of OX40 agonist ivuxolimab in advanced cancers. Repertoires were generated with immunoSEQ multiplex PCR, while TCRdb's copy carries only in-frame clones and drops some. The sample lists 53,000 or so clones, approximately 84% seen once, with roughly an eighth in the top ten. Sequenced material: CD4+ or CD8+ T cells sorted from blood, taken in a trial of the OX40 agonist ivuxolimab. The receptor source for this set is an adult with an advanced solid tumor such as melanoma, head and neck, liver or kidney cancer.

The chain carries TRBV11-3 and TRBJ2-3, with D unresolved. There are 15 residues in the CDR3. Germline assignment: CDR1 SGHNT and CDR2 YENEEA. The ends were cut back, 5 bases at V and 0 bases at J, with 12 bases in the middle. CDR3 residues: CASSLGRASTDTQYF. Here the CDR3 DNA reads TGTGCCAGCAGCCTCGGTAGGGCTAGCACAGATACGCAGTATTTT.

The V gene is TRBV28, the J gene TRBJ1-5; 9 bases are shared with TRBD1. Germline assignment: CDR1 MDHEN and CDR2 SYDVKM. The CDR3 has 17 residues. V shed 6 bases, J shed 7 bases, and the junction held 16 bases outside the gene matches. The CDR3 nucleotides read TGTGCCAGCAGCTACCCCCCGGACAGGGGTAGGCTGCAGCCCCAGCATTTT. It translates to CASSYPPDRGRLQPQHF.

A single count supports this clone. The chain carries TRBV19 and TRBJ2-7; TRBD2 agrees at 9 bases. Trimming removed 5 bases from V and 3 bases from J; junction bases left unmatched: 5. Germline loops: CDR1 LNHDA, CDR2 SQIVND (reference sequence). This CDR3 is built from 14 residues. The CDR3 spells CASSPTSGFYEQYF. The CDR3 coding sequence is TGTGCCAGTAGTCCGACTAGCGGTTTCTACGAGCAGTACTTC.

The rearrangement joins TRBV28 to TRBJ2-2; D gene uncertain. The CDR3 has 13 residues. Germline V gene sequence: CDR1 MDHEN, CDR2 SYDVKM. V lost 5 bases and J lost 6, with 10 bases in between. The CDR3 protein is CASSPHGSGELFF. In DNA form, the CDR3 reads TGTGCCAGCAGTCCCCACGGGTCCGGGGAGCTGTTTTTT.

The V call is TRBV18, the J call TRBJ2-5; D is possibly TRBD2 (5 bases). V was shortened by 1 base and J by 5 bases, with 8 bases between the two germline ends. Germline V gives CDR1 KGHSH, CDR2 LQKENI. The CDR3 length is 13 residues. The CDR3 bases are TGTGCCAGCTCACCACGGAGGACCGAGACCCAGTACTTC. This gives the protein CASSPRRTETQYF.

For the CDR3, the DNA is TGTGCCAGCATAGACGTGAACACCGGGGAGCTGTTTTTT. Translating gives CASIDVNTGELFF. The rearrangement links TRBV28 to TRBJ2-2; D is uncertain. In germline, CDR1 is MDHEN, CDR2 SYDVKM. Trimming stripped 7 bases from V and 1 base from J, with 7 bases between. The CDR3 runs to 13 residues. The whole variable domain, filled in from reference TRBV28 and TRBJ2-2, reads DVKVTQSSRYLVKRTGEKVFLECVQDMDHENMFWYRQDPGLGLRLIYFSYDVKMKEKGDIPEGYSVSREKKERFSLILESASTNQTSMYLCASIDVNTGELFFGEGSRLTVL.

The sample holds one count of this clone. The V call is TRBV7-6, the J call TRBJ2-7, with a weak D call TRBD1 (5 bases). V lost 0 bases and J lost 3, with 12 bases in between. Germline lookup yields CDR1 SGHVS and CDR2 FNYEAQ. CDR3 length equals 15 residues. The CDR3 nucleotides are TGTGCCAGCAGCTTAGCGAGAACAGGACACTACGAGCAGTACTTC. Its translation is CASSLARTGHYEQYF.

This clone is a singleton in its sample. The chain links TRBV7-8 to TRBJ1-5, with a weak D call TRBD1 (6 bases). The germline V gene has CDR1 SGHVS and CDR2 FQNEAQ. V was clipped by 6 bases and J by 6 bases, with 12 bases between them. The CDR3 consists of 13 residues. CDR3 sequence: CASSPGGIQPQHF. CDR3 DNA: TGTGCCAGCAGTCCTGGGGGCATTCAGCCCCAGCATTTT.

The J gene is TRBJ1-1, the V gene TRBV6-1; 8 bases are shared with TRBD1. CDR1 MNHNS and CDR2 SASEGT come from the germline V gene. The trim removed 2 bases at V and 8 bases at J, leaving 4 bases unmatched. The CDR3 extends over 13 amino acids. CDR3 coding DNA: TGTGCCAGCAGTGAATACAGGGGGGGAGAAGCTTTCTTT. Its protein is CASSEYRGGEAFF.

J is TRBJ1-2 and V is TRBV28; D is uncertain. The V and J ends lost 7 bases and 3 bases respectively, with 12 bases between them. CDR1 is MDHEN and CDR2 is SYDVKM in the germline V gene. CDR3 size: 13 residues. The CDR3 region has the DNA TGTGCCAGCACCCTGGAACAGTACTATGGCTACACCTTC. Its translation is CASTLEQYYGYTF.

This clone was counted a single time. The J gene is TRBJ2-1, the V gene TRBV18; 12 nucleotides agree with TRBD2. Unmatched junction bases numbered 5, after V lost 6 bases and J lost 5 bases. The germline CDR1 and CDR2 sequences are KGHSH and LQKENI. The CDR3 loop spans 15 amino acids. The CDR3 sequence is CASSLLAGGHNEQFF. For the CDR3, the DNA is TGTGCCAGCTCCCTCCTAGCGGGAGGGCACAATGAGCAGTTCTTC.

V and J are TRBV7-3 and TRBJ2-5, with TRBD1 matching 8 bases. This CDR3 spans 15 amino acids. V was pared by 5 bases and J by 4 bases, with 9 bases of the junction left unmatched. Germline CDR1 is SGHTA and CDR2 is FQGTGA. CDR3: CASSVTGAVVETQYF. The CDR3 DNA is TGTGCCAGCAGCGTGACAGGGGCGGTTGTAGAGACCCAGTACTTC.

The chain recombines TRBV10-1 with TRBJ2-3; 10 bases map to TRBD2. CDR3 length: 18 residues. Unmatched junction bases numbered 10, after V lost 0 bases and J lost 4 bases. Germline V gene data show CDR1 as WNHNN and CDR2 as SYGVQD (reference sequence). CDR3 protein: CASSESRGTSGDSDTQYF. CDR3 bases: TGCGCCAGCAGTGAGTCGAGAGGAACTAGCGGGGACTCAGATACGCAGTATTTT.

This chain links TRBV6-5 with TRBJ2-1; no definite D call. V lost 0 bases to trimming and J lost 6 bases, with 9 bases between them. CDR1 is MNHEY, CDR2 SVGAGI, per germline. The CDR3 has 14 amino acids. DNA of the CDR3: TGTGCCAGCAGTTACTCATTAGCACTCAATGAGCAGTTCTTC. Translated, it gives CASSYSLALNEQFF.

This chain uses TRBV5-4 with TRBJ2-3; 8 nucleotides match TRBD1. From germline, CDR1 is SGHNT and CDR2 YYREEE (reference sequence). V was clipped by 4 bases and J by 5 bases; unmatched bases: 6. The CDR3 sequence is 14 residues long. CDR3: CASSPTGDEDTQYF. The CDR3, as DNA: TGTGCCAGCAGCCCGACAGGGGACGAAGATACGCAGTATTTT. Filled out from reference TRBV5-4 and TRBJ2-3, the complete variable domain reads ETGVTQSPTHLIKTRGQQVTLRCSSQSGHNTVSWYQQALGQGPQFIFQYYREEENGRGNFPPRFSGLQFPNYSSELNVNALELDDSALYLCASSPTGDEDTQYFGPGTRLTVL.

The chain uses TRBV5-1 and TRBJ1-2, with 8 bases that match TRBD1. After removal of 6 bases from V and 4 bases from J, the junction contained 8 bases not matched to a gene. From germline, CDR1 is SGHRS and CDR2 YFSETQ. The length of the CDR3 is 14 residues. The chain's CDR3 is CASTLDRVGYGYTF. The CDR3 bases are TGCGCCAGCACCCTGGACAGGGTTGGCTATGGCTACACCTTC.

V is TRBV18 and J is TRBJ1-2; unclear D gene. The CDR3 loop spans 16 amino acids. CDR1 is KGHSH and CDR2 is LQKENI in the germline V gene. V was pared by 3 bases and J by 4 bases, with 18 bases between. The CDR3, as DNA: TGTGCCAGCTCACCCCGATCCTCAGCCGGGCCCTATGGCTACACCTTC. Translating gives CASSPRSSAGPYGYTF.

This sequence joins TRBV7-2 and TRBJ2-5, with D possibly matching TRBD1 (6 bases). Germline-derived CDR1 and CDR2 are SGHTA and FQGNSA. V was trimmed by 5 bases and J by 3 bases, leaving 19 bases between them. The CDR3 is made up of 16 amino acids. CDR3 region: CASSVEGDYREETQYF. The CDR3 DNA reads TGTGCCAGCAGCGTTGAGGGGGATTATCGGGAAGAGACCCAGTACTTC.

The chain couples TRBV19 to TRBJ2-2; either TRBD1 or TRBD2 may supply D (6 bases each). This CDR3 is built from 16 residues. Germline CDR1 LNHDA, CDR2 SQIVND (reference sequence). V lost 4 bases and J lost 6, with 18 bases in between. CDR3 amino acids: CASSTNGGRLAGELFF. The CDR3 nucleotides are TGTGCCAGTAGTACCAATGGGGGGCGCCTCGCCGGGGAGCTGTTTTTT.

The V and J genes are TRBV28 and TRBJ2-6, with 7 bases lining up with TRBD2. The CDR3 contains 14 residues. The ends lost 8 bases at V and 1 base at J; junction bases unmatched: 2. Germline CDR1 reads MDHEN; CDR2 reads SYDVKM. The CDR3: CASQGGSGANVLTF. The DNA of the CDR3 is TGTGCCAGCCAGGGAGGGTCTGGGGCCAACGTCCTGACTTTC.

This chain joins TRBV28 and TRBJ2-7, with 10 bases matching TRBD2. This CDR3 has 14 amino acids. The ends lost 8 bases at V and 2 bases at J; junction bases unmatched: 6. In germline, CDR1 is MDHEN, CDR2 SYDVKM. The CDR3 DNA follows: TGTGCCAGCGGACGGACTAGCGGTACCTACGAGCAGTACTTC. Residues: CASGRTSGTYEQYF. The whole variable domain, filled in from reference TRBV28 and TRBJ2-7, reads DVKVTQSSRYLVKRTGEKVFLECVQDMDHENMFWYRQDPGLGLRLIYFSYDVKMKEKGDIPEGYSVSREKKERFSLILESASTNQTSMYLCASGRTSGTYEQYFGPGTRLTVT.

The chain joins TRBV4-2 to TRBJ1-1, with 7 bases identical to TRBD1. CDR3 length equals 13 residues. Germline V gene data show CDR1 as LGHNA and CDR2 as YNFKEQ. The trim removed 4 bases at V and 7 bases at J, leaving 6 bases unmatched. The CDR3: CASSRHRGSEAFF. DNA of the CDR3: TGTGCCAGCAGCCGCCACAGGGGAAGTGAAGCTTTCTTT.

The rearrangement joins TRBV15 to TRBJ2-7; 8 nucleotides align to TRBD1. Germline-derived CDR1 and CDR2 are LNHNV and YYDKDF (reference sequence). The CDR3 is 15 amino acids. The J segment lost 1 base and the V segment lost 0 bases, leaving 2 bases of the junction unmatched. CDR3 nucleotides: TGTGCCACCAGCAGAGATCAGGGGGCTTCCTACGAGCAGTACTTC. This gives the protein CATSRDQGASYEQYF.

The chain's CDR3 is CASSLVSDYPTGSNQPQHF. CDR3 coding DNA: TGTGCCAGCAGCTTGGTGTCCGATTATCCAACAGGGAGCAATCAGCCCCAGCATTTT. The gene calls are TRBV5-5 and TRBJ1-5; the D gene is possibly TRBD1 (6 bases). In germline, CDR1 is SGHKS, CDR2 YYEKEE (reference sequence). Between the trimmed V and J ends, which lost 0 bases and 1 base, there was a span of 20 bases. This CDR3 contains 19 residues.

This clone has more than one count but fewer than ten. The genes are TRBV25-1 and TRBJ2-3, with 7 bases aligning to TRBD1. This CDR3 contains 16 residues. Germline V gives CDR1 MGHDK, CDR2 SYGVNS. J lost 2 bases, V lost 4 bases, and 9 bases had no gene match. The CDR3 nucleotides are TGTGCCAGCAGTGCGCACAGGGGAGTCACCACAGATACGCAGTATTTT. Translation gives CASSAHRGVTTDTQYF.

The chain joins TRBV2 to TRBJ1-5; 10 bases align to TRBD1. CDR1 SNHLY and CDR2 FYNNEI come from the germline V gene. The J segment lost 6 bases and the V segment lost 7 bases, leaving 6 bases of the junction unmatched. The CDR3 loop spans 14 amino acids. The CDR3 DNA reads TGTGCCAGCACTGCAGGGACAGGGGCTCAGCCCCAGCATTTT. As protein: CASTAGTGAQPQHF.

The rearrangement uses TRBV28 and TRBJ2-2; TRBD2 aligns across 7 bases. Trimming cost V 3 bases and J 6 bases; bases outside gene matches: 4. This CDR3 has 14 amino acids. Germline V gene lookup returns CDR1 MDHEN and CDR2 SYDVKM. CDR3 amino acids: CASSLGGVAGELFF. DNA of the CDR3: TGTGCCAGCAGTTTGGGAGGGGTAGCCGGGGAGCTGTTTTTT.

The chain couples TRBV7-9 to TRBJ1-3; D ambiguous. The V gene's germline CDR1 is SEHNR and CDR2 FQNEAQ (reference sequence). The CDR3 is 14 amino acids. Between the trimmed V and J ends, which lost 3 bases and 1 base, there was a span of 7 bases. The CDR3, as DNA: TGTGCCAGCAGCTTCAGGAGGTCTGGAAACACCATATATTTT. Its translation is CASSFRRSGNTIYF.

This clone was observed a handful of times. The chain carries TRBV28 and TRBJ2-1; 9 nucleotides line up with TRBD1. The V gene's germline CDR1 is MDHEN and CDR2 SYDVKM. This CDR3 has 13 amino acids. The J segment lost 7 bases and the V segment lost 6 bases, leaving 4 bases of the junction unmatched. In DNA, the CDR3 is TGTGCCAGCAGGGGACAGGGACGGAATGAGCAGTTCTTC. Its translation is CASRGQGRNEQFF.

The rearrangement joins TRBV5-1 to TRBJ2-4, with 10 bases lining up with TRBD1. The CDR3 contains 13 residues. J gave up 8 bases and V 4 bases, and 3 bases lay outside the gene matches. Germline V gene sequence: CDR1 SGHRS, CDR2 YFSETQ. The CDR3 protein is CASSRGTGDIQYF. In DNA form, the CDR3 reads TGCGCCAGCAGCAGGGGGACAGGGGACATTCAGTACTTC.

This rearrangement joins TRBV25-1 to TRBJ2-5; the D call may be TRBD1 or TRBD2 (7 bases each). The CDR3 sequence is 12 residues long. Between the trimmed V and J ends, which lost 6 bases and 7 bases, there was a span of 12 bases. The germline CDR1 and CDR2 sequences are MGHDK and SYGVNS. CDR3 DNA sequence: TGTGCCAGCAGGCCCAGGGGGGGGACCCAGTACTTC. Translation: CASRPRGGTQYF.

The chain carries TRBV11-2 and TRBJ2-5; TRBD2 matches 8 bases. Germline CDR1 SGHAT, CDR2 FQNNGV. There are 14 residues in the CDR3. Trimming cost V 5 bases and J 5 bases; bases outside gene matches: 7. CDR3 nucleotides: TGTGCCAGCAGCCTAACTAGCGGTCCCGAGACCCAGTACTTC. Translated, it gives CASSLTSGPETQYF. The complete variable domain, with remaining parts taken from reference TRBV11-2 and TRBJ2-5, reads EAGVAQSPRYKIIEKRQSVAFWCNPISGHATLYWYQQILGQGPKLLIQFQNNGVVDDSQLPKDRFSAERLKGVDSTLKIQPAKLEDSAVYLCASSLTSGPETQYFGPGTRLLVL.